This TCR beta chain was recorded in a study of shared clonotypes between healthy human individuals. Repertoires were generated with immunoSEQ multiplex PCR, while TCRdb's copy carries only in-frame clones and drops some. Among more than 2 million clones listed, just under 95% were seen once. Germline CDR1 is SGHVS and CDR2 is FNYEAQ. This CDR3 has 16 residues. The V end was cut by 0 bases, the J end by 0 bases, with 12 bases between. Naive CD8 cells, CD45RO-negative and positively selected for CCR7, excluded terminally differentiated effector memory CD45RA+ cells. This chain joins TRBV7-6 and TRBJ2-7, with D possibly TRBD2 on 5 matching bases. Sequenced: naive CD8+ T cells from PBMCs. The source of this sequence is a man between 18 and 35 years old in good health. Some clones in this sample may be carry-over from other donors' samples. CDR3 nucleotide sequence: TGTGCCAGCAGCTTAGCGGCTAGCCTATACTCCTACGAGCAGTACTTC. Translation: CASSLAASLYSYEQYF.